The 10 T cell receptor beta chains in this list originate from one sample, sequenced in a study of blood T cell repertoires in COVID-19. The repertoire was sequenced with immunoSEQ multiplex PCR; TCRdb's copy has only in-frame clones and lacks some. Of some 100,000 clones in the sample, 89% were seen once. The sample consisted of peripheral blood. Source of these receptors: a woman in her sixties or seventies with acute or convalescent COVID-19.

This clone was seen only a few times. The chain combines TRBV3-1 (or the pseudogene TRBV3-2) with TRBJ2-7; tentative D call: TRBD1 (6 bases). The V end lost 2 bases, the J end lost 11 bases, and 13 bases lay between the germline ends. Germline CDR1 LGHDT, CDR2 YNNKEL (reference sequence). The CDR3 sequence is 12 residues long. The CDR3 reads CASSQYGQMEYF. For the CDR3, the DNA is TGTGCCAGCAGCCAATACGGACAGATGGAGTACTTC.

The chain couples TRBV2 to TRBJ2-5, with 11 bases identical to TRBD2. The ends lost 5 bases at V and 4 bases at J; junction bases unmatched: 6. This CDR3 is built from 15 residues. Per the germline V gene, CDR1 is SNHLY and CDR2 is FYNNEI. The CDR3 DNA follows: TGTGCCAGCAGTAGATATAGCGGGAGGGCAGAGACCCAGTACTTC. This translates into CASSRYSGRAETQYF.

This chain connects TRBV19 to TRBJ2-6, with D possibly matching TRBD1 (5 bases). The CDR3 contains 16 residues. Germline V gene sequence: CDR1 LNHDA, CDR2 SQIVND (reference sequence). Trimming removed 4 bases from V and 0 bases from J, with 10 bases in between. The CDR3 DNA reads TGTGCCAGTAGTAGGCCAGGGAACTCTGGGGCCAACGTCCTGACTTTC. Its protein product is CASSRPGNSGANVLTF.

The CDR3 region is CASSSLGEFGNTIYF. CDR3 in DNA: TGTGCCAGCAGCTCCCTCGGGGAGTTTGGAAACACCATATATTTT. The chain couples TRBV6-5 to TRBJ1-3; D is ambiguous. This CDR3 has 15 amino acids. Germline V gene data show CDR1 as MNHEY and CDR2 as SVGAGI. V lost 6 bases to trimming and J lost 3 bases, with 15 bases between them.

CDR3 protein: CSASVLAGEQFF. In DNA form, the CDR3 reads TGCAGTGCTAGTGTACTAGCGGGTGAGCAGTTCTTC. V usage is TRBV20-1 and J usage is TRBJ2-1, with 9 bases matching TRBD2. The junction had 3 bases not matched to a gene; V was cut back by 3 bases and J by 9 bases. Germline V gives CDR1 DFQATT, CDR2 SNEGSKA (reference sequence). CDR3 length: 12 amino acids.

V and J are TRBV5-4 and TRBJ1-2; 7 nucleotides line up with TRBD1. CDR1 and CDR2 (germline): SGHNT, YYREEE (reference sequence). The CDR3 runs 15 residues. J gave up 4 bases and V 1 base, and 7 bases lay outside the gene matches. CDR3 residues: CASSLRNRGGYGYTF. The CDR3 DNA follows: TGTGCCAGCAGCTTGAGAAACAGGGGTGGCTATGGCTACACCTTC.

The V and J genes are TRBV28 and TRBJ1-2; TRBD1 matches 7 bases. The CDR3 is 14 amino acids. V lost 4 bases, J lost 0 bases, and 2 bases stayed unmatched. Germline CDR1 is MDHEN and CDR2 is SYDVKM. The CDR3 loop is CASSWTGPNYGYTF. In DNA, the CDR3 is TGTGCCAGCAGTTGGACAGGACCTAACTATGGCTACACCTTC.

J is TRBJ2-1 and V is TRBV11-2; TRBD1 agrees at 9 bases. CDR1 SGHAT and CDR2 FQNNGV come from the germline V gene. CDR3 size: 15 residues. The J segment lost 3 bases and the V segment lost 5 bases, leaving 5 bases of the junction unmatched. The CDR3 region is CASSRGGQGYNEQFF. CDR3 bases: TGTGCCAGCAGCCGTGGGGGACAGGGCTACAATGAGCAGTTCTTC. Supplemented by reference TRBV11-2 and TRBJ2-1, the full variable domain reads EAGVAQSPRYKIIEKRQSVAFWCNPISGHATLYWYQQILGQGPKLLIQFQNNGVVDDSQLPKDRFSAERLKGVDSTLKIQPAKLEDSAVYLCASSRGGQGYNEQFFGPGTRLTVL.

This rearrangement joins TRBV4-1 to TRBJ1-2; the D gene is possibly TRBD1 (5 bases). The V gene lost 1 base and the J gene lost 3 bases, with 9 bases spanning the gap. In germline, CDR1 is MGHRA, CDR2 YSYEKL. The CDR3 spans 14 residues. The CDR3 here is CASSQGARDYGYTF. CDR3 nucleotide sequence: TGCGCCAGCAGCCAAGGGGCCAGGGACTATGGCTACACCTTC.

This clone was observed a few times. The CDR3 region has the DNA TGTGCCAGCAGCTCCGGGGGCTCTACAGGGGCTGGGCAGCCCCAGCATTTT. Encoded protein: CASSSGGSTGAGQPQHF. The chain uses TRBV5-6 and TRBJ1-5, with 7 positions matching TRBD1. The CDR3 covers 17 residues. Trimming removed 3 bases from V and 7 bases from J; junction bases left unmatched: 16. Germline V gene lookup returns CDR1 SGHDT and CDR2 YYEEEE.